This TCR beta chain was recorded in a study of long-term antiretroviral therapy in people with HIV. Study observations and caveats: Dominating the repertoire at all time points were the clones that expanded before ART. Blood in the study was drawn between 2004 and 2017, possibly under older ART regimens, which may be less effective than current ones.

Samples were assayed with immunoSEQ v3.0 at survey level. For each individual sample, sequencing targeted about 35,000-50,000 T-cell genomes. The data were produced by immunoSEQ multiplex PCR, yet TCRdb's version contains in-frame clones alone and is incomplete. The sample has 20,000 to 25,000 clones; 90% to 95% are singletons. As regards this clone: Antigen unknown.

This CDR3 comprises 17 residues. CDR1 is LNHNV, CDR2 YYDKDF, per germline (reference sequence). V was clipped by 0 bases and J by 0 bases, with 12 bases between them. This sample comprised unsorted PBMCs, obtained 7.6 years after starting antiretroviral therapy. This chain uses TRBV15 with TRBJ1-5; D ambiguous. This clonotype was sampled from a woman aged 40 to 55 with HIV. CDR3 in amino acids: CATSRDRAAYSNQPQHF. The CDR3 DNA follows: TGTGCCACCAGCAGAGATCGGGCAGCTTATAGCAATCAGCCCCAGCATTTT.